One sample yielded the 12 T cell receptor beta chains listed below, sequenced in a study of T cells after yellow fever vaccination. MiXCR, applied by TCRdb to the 5' RACE reads, yields one record per CDR3 protein. The table shows just under 600,000 distinct CDR3 sequences, with roughly 14% occurring only once. The material was PBMCs, obtained on the day of the yellow fever booster vaccination. These receptor sequences come from a man in his thirties or forties who received the YFV17D yellow fever vaccine.

Only a few counts were recorded for this clonotype. V and J are TRBV7-2 and TRBJ1-1; a possible D gene is TRBD1 (6 bases). CDR3 length: 14 amino acids. With 2 bases removed from V and 3 bases from J, the gap between germline ends came to 10 bases. Germline V lookup: CDR1 SGHTA, CDR2 FQGNSA. CDR3 region: CASSLLQGHTEAFF. The CDR3 DNA follows: TGTGCCAGCAGCTTACTACAGGGACACACTGAAGCTTTCTTT.

This clonotype was observed a handful of times. The chain combines TRBV5-6 with TRBJ2-7, with D unclear. V lost 7 bases to trimming and J lost 2 bases, with 13 bases between them. Germline V gene lookup returns CDR1 SGHDT and CDR2 YYEEEE. This CDR3 is 13 amino acids long. The CDR3: CASGVGLAYEQYF. CDR3 in DNA: TGTGCCAGCGGAGTGGGTCTGGCCTACGAGCAGTACTTC.

This clonotype came up a few times. The genes are TRBV20-1 and TRBJ2-1; 9 nucleotides agree with TRBD2. CDR1 and CDR2 (germline): DFQATT, SNEGSKA (reference sequence). V lost 6 bases to trimming and J lost 9 bases; unmatched junction nucleotides: 12. The CDR3 consists of 14 residues. CDR3 DNA: TGCAGTGCGACACTAGCGGGCGGGGATATTGAGCAGTTCTTC. This encodes CSATLAGGDIEQFF.

Only a few counts were recorded for this clonotype. This chain connects TRBV5-1 to TRBJ2-5; no definite D call. CDR1 is SGHRS and CDR2 is YFSETQ in the germline V gene. This CDR3 is built from 14 residues. Trimming pared 0 bases from V and 3 bases from J, leaving 9 bases between. CDR3 region: CASSLVAREETQYF. The DNA of the CDR3 is TGCGCCAGCAGCTTGGTCGCTAGAGAAGAGACCCAGTACTTC.

This clonotype occurred a few times. The chain is built from TRBV13 and TRBJ1-4; D uncertain. The CDR3 totals 13 residues. V lost 7 bases to trimming and J lost 8 bases, with 14 bases between them. Germline loops: CDR1 PRHDT, CDR2 FYEKMQ (reference sequence). CDR3 loop: CASKATGVEKLFF. CDR3 coding DNA: TGTGCCAGCAAGGCGACTGGCGTGGAAAAACTGTTTTTT.

The CDR3 sequence: CASSGPERITDTQYF. Here the CDR3 DNA reads TGTGCCAGCAGCGGACCGGAGCGAATCACAGATACGCAGTATTTT. This chain connects TRBV7-2 to TRBJ2-3; no definite D call. The length of the CDR3 is 15 residues. Germline values: CDR1 SGHTA, CDR2 FQGNSA. Trimming cost V 5 bases and J 2 bases, with 14 bases left between them.

This clonotype was recorded only once. The chain carries TRBV10-3 and TRBJ2-1, with D possibly matching TRBD2 (6 bases). The CDR3 loop spans 16 amino acids. CDR1 is ENHRY and CDR2 is SYGVKD in the germline V gene. V was trimmed by 2 bases and J by 9 bases, leaving 20 bases between them. The CDR3 loop is CAISEARLGASSEQFF. The CDR3 DNA is TGTGCCATCAGTGAGGCTCGACTAGGGGCGTCTAGTGAGCAGTTCTTC.

This chain links TRBV20-1 with TRBJ2-2; D is perhaps TRBD1 (6 bases). Looked up from germline, CDR1 is DFQATT and CDR2 is SNEGSKA (reference sequence). CDR3 length: 14 residues. The V end lost 0 bases, the J end lost 1 base, and 6 bases lay between the germline ends. As DNA, the CDR3 is TGCAGTGCTAGAGAACAGGGGAACACCGGGGAGCTGTTTTTT. Amino acid sequence: CSAREQGNTGELFF.

In nucleotides, the CDR3 is TGTGCCAGCAGCTTCCAGGGGACTTCCTACAATGAGCAGTTCTTC. Its protein is CASSFQGTSYNEQFF. The chain combines TRBV7-2 with TRBJ2-1; D tentatively reads TRBD1 or TRBD2 (6 bases each). The germline V and J ends were trimmed by 3 bases and 1 base, with 10 bases remaining between them. Germline CDR1 and CDR2: SGHTA and FQGNSA. CDR3 size: 15 residues.

The chain recombines TRBV20-1 with TRBJ2-3, with TRBD2 matching over 16 bases. The CDR3 covers 15 residues. Germline assignment: CDR1 DFQATT and CDR2 SNEGSKA (reference sequence). Trimming took 5 bases from V and 4 from J; bases not matched to a gene: 3. The CDR3 loop reads CSASGLAGGSDTQYF. Written as DNA, the CDR3 is TGCAGTGCTTCGGGACTAGCGGGAGGGTCAGATACGCAGTATTTT.

This clonotype has more than one count but fewer than ten. J is TRBJ2-2 and V is TRBV7-8; D perhaps matches TRBD1 (6 bases). CDR3 size: 15 residues. Trimming took 2 bases from V and 2 from J, leaving 9 bases between them. CDR1 SGHVS and CDR2 FQNEAQ come from the germline V gene. The CDR3 reads CASSLRDINTGELFF. For the CDR3, the DNA is TGTGCCAGCAGCTTACGGGACATCAACACCGGGGAGCTGTTTTTT.

This clonotype was seen a handful of times. The gene calls are TRBV7-2 and TRBJ2-1; 7 nucleotides line up with TRBD2. V gave up 5 bases and J gave up 4 bases; unmatched junction bases: 11. The CDR3 runs 16 residues. Per the germline V gene, CDR1 is SGHTA and CDR2 is FQGNSA. The CDR3 reads CASSLSGTIEYNEQFF. The CDR3 DNA sequence: TGTGCCAGCAGCCTCTCTGGGACTATAGAATACAATGAGCAGTTCTTC.